Below, 22 T cell receptor beta chains from the same sample are listed, as sequenced in a study of blood T cell repertoires in COVID-19. Clones were sequenced by immunoSEQ multiplex PCR, and TCRdb holds only the in-frame ones, with some missing. This sample has about 120,000 clones, with 85% found just once. Sequencing used peripheral blood. These receptor sequences come from a woman of 80 years or more with acute or convalescent COVID-19.

There are a few counts of this clone. V is TRBV14 and J is TRBJ2-1; D may be TRBD1 (6 bases). Germline V lookup: CDR1 SGHDN, CDR2 FVKESK. CDR3 length: 15 residues. V lost 1 base to trimming and J lost 7 bases, with 14 bases between them. CDR3 sequence: CASSQGWGPGNEQFF. CDR3 bases: TGTGCCAGCAGCCAAGGATGGGGGCCGGGAAATGAGCAGTTCTTC. Full variable domain (remainder filled in from reference TRBV14 and TRBJ2-1): EAGVTQFPSHSVIEKGQTVTLRCDPISGHDNLYWYRRVMGKEIKFLLHFVKESKQDESGMPNNRFLAERTGGTYSTLKVQPAELEDSGVYFCASSQGWGPGNEQFFGPGTRLTVL.

The rearrangement uses TRBV5-1 and TRBJ2-2; D might be TRBD2 (5 bases). CDR3 length equals 15 residues. The V end lost 0 bases, the J end lost 4 bases, and 10 bases lay between the germline ends. From germline, CDR1 is SGHRS and CDR2 YFSETQ. The CDR3 nucleotides read TGCGCCAGCAGCTTGGCGGGTCGGGGCACCGGGGAGCTGTTTTTT. It specifies CASSLAGRGTGELFF.

The sample holds one count of this clone. V gene TRBV11-1 combines with J gene TRBJ2-3, with 8 positions matching TRBD1. This CDR3 region has 13 residues. With 5 bases clipped from V and 4 bases from J, the junction kept 2 bases outside the gene matches. In germline, CDR1 is SGHAT, CDR2 FQDESV (reference sequence). CDR3 DNA sequence: TGTGCCAGCAGCCTGGACAGGGCAGATACGCAGTATTTT. Amino acids: CASSLDRADTQYF.

The chain's CDR3 is CARCGGTGRGTTDTQYF. DNA of the CDR3: TGTGCCCGCTGTGGGGGTACGGGGCGGGGCACGACAGATACGCAGTATTTT. The gene calls are TRBV2 and TRBJ2-3; D might be TRBD2 (6 bases). Deletions cut 11 bases from V and 3 bases from J, with 27 bases between. CDR1 and CDR2 from the germline V gene are SNHLY and FYNNEI. The CDR3 sequence is 17 residues long.

This clone occurred a few times. This chain connects TRBV3-1 (or the pseudogene TRBV3-2) to TRBJ1-2; D may be TRBD1 (5 bases). The CDR3 covers 12 residues. V was cut by 3 bases and J by 6 bases, with 8 bases left in between. CDR1 and CDR2 from the germline V gene are LGHDT and YNNKEL (reference sequence). CDR3 region: CASSQAGHGYTF. The DNA for the CDR3 is TGTGCCAGCAGCCAGGCGGGGCATGGCTACACCTTC.

This clone was seen a few times. The chain joins TRBV27 to TRBJ1-1; 10 positions match TRBD1. The germline CDR1 and CDR2 sequences are MNHEY and SMNVEV (reference sequence). This CDR3 has 15 amino acids. J gave up 4 bases and V 4 bases, and 6 bases lay outside the gene matches. The CDR3 DNA reads as TGTGCCAGCAGTTGGGGGGACAGGGGAACCACTGAAGCTTTCTTT. Translating gives CASSWGDRGTTEAFF.

This clone came up once. The chain has TRBV21-1 and TRBJ1-5. TRBV21-1 is a known pseudogene. The CDR3 is 15 amino acids. The CDR3 nucleotides are TGTGCCAGCAGCAAAGAGCGGGGGGCCGGTCAGCCCCAGCATTTT. This sequence encodes CASSKERGAGQPQHF.

This chain links TRBV27 with TRBJ1-2, with D perhaps TRBD1 (5 bases). The CDR3 is 12 residues long. Germline lookup yields CDR1 MNHEY and CDR2 SMNVEV (reference sequence). The V and J ends lost 4 bases and 4 bases respectively, with 7 bases between them. This CDR3 reads CASSSDSYGYTF. As DNA, the CDR3 is TGTGCCAGCAGTTCCGACAGCTATGGCTACACCTTC.

The J gene is TRBJ1-2, the V gene TRBV7-2; tentatively, D is TRBD1 (6 bases). The V gene's germline CDR1 is SGHTA and CDR2 FQGNSA. The CDR3 is made up of 12 amino acids. V gave up 3 bases and J gave up 8 bases, with 10 bases separating them. In nucleotides, the CDR3 is TGTGCCAGCAGCTTGGGACACGCGGGCTACACCTTC. Translating gives CASSLGHAGYTF.

This rearrangement joins TRBV5-5 to TRBJ1-6; D is undetermined. The germline gives CDR1 SGHKS, CDR2 YYEKEE (reference sequence). The CDR3 runs to 15 residues. The V end was cut by 1 base, the J end by 0 bases, with 5 bases between. The CDR3 here is CASSLYSSYNSPLHF. CDR3 bases: TGTGCCAGCAGCTTGTACAGCTCCTATAATTCACCCCTCCACTTT.

The sample holds one count of this clone. This chain connects TRBV5-4 to TRBJ2-1; TRBD1 is a possible D gene (6 bases). The germline V gene has CDR1 SGHNT and CDR2 YYREEE (reference sequence). The CDR3 runs 15 residues. V gave up 2 bases and J gave up 7 bases, with 16 bases separating them. DNA for the CDR3: TGTGCCAGCAGCTTCCGGGACACGCTGAGGAATGAGCAGTTCTTC. Its translation: CASSFRDTLRNEQFF.

CDR3: CATSRDYNVGQANEKLFF. The CDR3 region has the DNA TGTGCCACCAGCAGAGATTACAATGTGGGACAGGCAAATGAAAAACTGTTTTTT. This chain uses TRBV15 with TRBJ1-4; 8 positions match TRBD1. In germline, CDR1 is LNHNV, CDR2 YYDKDF (reference sequence). The CDR3 has 18 amino acids. V lost 0 bases, J lost 5 bases, and 11 bases stayed unmatched.

This clone was seen only once. The CDR3 DNA sequence: TGCGCCAGCAGCTTGGCCCAGGGGAGTGGCTACACCTTC. It yields the protein CASSLAQGSGYTF. The chain carries TRBV5-1 and TRBJ1-2; possible D gene TRBD1, 6 bases. Germline V CDR1 and CDR2: SGHRS, YFSETQ. The CDR3 runs to 13 residues. V was pared by 0 bases and J by 7 bases, with 10 bases between.

This sequence joins TRBV6-6 and TRBJ1-2; TRBD1 might be the D (6 bases). The CDR3 extends over 16 amino acids. CDR1 and CDR2 from the germline V gene are MNHNY and SVGAGI (reference sequence). The V end was cut by 2 bases, the J end by 4 bases, with 17 bases between. CDR3 sequence reads: CASSYLIDRSLYGYTF. For the CDR3, the DNA is TGTGCCAGCAGTTACCTCATCGACAGGAGTCTCTATGGCTACACCTTC.

This clone was detected only once. The rearrangement joins TRBV7-3 to TRBJ1-1, with D possibly TRBD1 on 5 matching bases. Deletions cut 6 bases from V and 1 base from J, with 18 bases between. This CDR3 is built from 16 residues. CDR1 is SGHTA, CDR2 FQGTGA, per germline. The CDR3 coding sequence is TGTGCCAGCAGTCCCGGACACCGAAGGAAGAACACTGAAGCTTTCTTT. Amino acid sequence: CASSPGHRRKNTEAFF. Supplemented by reference TRBV7-3 and TRBJ1-1, the full variable domain reads GAGVSQTPSNKVTEKGKYVELRCDPISGHTALYWYRQSLGQGPEFLIYFQGTGAADDSGLPNDRFFAVRPEGSVSTLKIQRTERGDSAVYLCASSPGHRRKNTEAFFGQGTRLTVV.

In DNA form, the CDR3 reads TGCGCCAGCAGCTGGACAGAGAACACTGAAGCTTTCTTT. It yields the protein CASSWTENTEAFF. The chain combines TRBV5-1 with TRBJ1-1; perhaps TRBD1 as D (6 bases). This CDR3 region has 13 residues. The germline V gene has CDR1 SGHRS and CDR2 YFSETQ. Trimming pared 3 bases from V and 1 base from J, leaving 7 bases between.

The V and J genes are TRBV6-5 and TRBJ1-5; 9 bases fit TRBD1. CDR3 length equals 15 residues. Losses at the gene ends were 8 bases for V and 5 bases for J; bases not matched to a gene: 10. Germline loops: CDR1 MNHEY, CDR2 SVGAGI. The chain's CDR3 is CASATPTGGYQPQHF. The CDR3 nucleotides read TGTGCCAGCGCTACCCCGACAGGGGGTTATCAGCCCCAGCATTTT.

The chain joins TRBV19 to TRBJ1-5; maybe TRBD1 (5 bases). V lost 3 bases, J lost 1 base, and 13 bases lay in between. CDR1 is LNHDA, CDR2 SQIVND, per germline (reference sequence). The CDR3 extends over 16 amino acids. The CDR3 DNA reads TGTGCCAGTAGTATCGAGACAGATTACAGCAATCAGCCCCAGCATTTT. Protein product: CASSIETDYSNQPQHF. Complete variable domain (other parts from reference TRBV19 and TRBJ1-5): DGGITQSPKYLFRKEGQNVTLSCEQNLNHDAMYWYRQDPGQGLRLIYYSQIVNDFQKGDIAEGYSVSREKKESFPLTVTSAQKNPTAFYLCASSIETDYSNQPQHFGDGTRLSIL.

This clone was detected only a few times. V is TRBV19 and J is TRBJ2-2, with TRBD1 matching over 8 bases. The CDR3 has 15 residues. The V gene's germline CDR1 is LNHDA and CDR2 SQIVND (reference sequence). Trimming at V came to 7 bases and at J to 7 bases, leaving 11 bases not matched to a gene. CDR3 DNA sequence: TGTGCCAGTAACCGGGGACAGGAAACTAACGGGGAGCTGTTTTTT. Its translation: CASNRGQETNGELFF.

The J gene is TRBJ2-1, the V gene TRBV5-1; 8 bases agree with TRBD2. V was clipped by 0 bases and J by 5 bases; unmatched bases: 4. The germline CDR1 and CDR2 sequences are SGHRS and YFSETQ. The CDR3 loop spans 15 amino acids. As DNA, the CDR3 is TGCGCCAGCAGCTTGGGCCGGGGGGGCGACAATGAGCAGTTCTTC. Amino acids: CASSLGRGGDNEQFF.

The chain has TRBV3-1 (or the pseudogene TRBV3-2) and TRBJ2-1, with TRBD1 identical over 7 bases. Germline trimming cut 4 bases from V and 4 bases from J; bases unmatched to any gene: 4. The CDR3 runs to 14 residues. CDR1 and CDR2 from the germline V gene are LGHDT and YNNKEL (reference sequence). The CDR3 bases are TGTGCCAGCAGCCGAGGACAGGTTTACAATGAGCAGTTCTTC. As protein: CASSRGQVYNEQFF.

The genes are TRBV3-1 (or the pseudogene TRBV3-2) and TRBJ1-1; no definite D call. The CDR3 has 15 residues. The V end was cut by 1 base, the J end by 8 bases, with 17 bases between. Per germline, CDR1 LGHDT and CDR2 YNNKEL (reference sequence). The CDR3 region has the DNA TGTGCCAGCAGCCAAGGGAACCGGGGAGTAGGAGAAGCTTTCTTT. Its protein product is CASSQGNRGVGEAFF.